One TCR beta chain is described in this entry. Its specificity is not known. This sample stems from a study of T cell responses to AZD1222 COVID-19 vaccine. Study-level results: Increased Spike-specific TCR breadth and depth were observed after two AZD1222 doses. Reportedly, nearly half of unique spike TCRs recognized epitopes outside B.1.351/B.1.1.7 mutations.

Libraries were prepared by immunoSEQ multiplex PCR; TCRdb keeps only in-frame clonotypes and omits some of them. Of more than 85,000 clones listed, about 86% are singletons. V lost 0 bases, J lost 15 bases, and 16 bases lay in between. This CDR3 region has 13 residues. The V gene's germline CDR1 is SGHRS and CDR2 YFSETQ. Specimen: peripheral blood, collected on day 0 of AZD1222 vaccination. This chain links TRBV5-1 with TRBJ2-1; D might be TRBD1 (6 bases). This TCR was sampled from an adult in good health. CDR3 in amino acids: CASSLETGTLRFF. The CDR3 region has the DNA TGCGCCAGCAGCTTGGAGACAGGCACTCTGAGGTTCTTC.